This T cell receptor beta chain was retrieved from a study of cytomegalovirus exposure and HLA in healthy donors. Study in general: Roughly 86 million unique TCRs from HLA-typed donors made up an early data release.

Trimming took 2 bases from V and 2 from J, leaving 10 bases between them. The CDR3 totals 15 residues. Per the germline V gene, CDR1 is MNHEY and CDR2 is SVGAGI. Regarding the study as a whole: In a later analysis, TCR beta V- and J-gene trimming was associated with a missense DCLRE1C variant. Solely CMV serostatus was available to characterize immune exposure. There were some V segments, including TRBV6-2 and TRBV6-3, excluded as indistinguishable.

The PCR employed 60 Vbeta primers together with 13 Jbeta primers. Clones were read by immunoSEQ multiplex PCR, and TCRdb kept only the in-frame ones, dropping some. This table holds about 94,000 clones, 78% found once. This clone was observed a few times. The antigen is undetermined. This receptor was obtained from a woman aged 60-70 years in good health and CMV-seronegative. The sample consisted of PBMCs. The chain carries TRBV6-5 and TRBJ2-1; tentative D call: TRBD1 (6 bases). The chain's CDR3 is CASSYRDIAYNEQFF. The CDR3 bases are TGTGCCAGCAGTTACCGGGACATAGCCTACAATGAGCAGTTCTTC.